This record concerns one TCR beta chain sequence. Its antigen is unknown. This record belongs to a study of chemoradiotherapy in HPV16-positive cancers. On the study more broadly: Candidate HPV-specific T-cell clones and common TCR motifs came from functional assays in two HPV16-positive patients.

Sequenced by immunoSEQ multiplex PCR; TCRdb stores in-frame clones only, minus some. The table records over 1,500 clones, roughly 86% of them present only once. Study observations and caveats: Candidate HPV-specific clones and E7-related TCR motifs grew in tumor during treatment.

Material: tumor tissue, obtained from a patient who underwent chemoradiotherapy. The clonotype comes from a human donor with HPV-associated anogenital cancer.

Written as DNA, the CDR3 is TGTGCCAGCAGTGGGACTAGCGGGGGGGCCCCAGATACGCAGTATTTT. It translates to CASSGTSGGAPDTQYF. The chain uses TRBV2 and TRBJ2-3, with 15 nucleotides matching TRBD2. Germline V lookup: CDR1 SNHLY, CDR2 FYNNEI. The ends lost 4 bases at V and 4 bases at J; junction bases unmatched: 3. The CDR3 has 16 residues.